The entry below describes one T cell receptor (beta chain). This entry belongs to a study of OX40 agonist ivuxolimab in advanced cancers. The V end lost 0 bases, the J end lost 1 base, and 4 bases lay between the germline ends. The CDR3 is 13 amino acids. Germline loops: CDR1 PRHDT, CDR2 FYEKMQ (reference sequence). Repertoires were generated with immunoSEQ multiplex PCR, while TCRdb's copy carries only in-frame clones and drops some. The data hold about 73,000 clones, with 85% to 90% observed a single time. Sequencing used CD4+ or CD8+ T cells sorted from blood, obtained in a trial of the OX40 agonist ivuxolimab. The V gene is TRBV13, the J gene TRBJ2-7; no definite D call. This receptor was taken from an adult with an advanced solid tumor such as melanoma, head and neck, liver or kidney cancer. CDR3 in amino acids: CASSLGGSYEQYF. The CDR3 coding sequence is TGTGCCAGCAGCTTAGGCGGGTCCTACGAGCAGTACTTC.